The entry below gives a single T cell receptor beta chain sequence along with its context. The CDR3 consists of 15 residues. Germline assignment: CDR1 WNHNN and CDR2 SYGVQD (reference sequence). The V gene lost 2 bases and the J gene lost 4 bases, with 13 bases spanning the gap. Using immunoSEQ multiplex PCR, the repertoire was profiled, and TCRdb retains in-frame clones only, with some absent. The data show 150,000 to 200,000 clones, about 94% seen once. This sample is part of a study of T cell responses to AZD1222 COVID-19 vaccine. The TCR sequence derives from an adult in good health. This chain joins TRBV10-1 and TRBJ2-3, with D possibly TRBD2 on 5 matching bases. Sequencing was performed on peripheral blood, taken on day 0 of AZD1222 vaccination. In DNA, the CDR3 is TGCGCCAGCAGTGAGAGGTCTAGCCGCCCAGATACGCAGTATTTT. The encoded protein is CASSERSSRPDTQYF.